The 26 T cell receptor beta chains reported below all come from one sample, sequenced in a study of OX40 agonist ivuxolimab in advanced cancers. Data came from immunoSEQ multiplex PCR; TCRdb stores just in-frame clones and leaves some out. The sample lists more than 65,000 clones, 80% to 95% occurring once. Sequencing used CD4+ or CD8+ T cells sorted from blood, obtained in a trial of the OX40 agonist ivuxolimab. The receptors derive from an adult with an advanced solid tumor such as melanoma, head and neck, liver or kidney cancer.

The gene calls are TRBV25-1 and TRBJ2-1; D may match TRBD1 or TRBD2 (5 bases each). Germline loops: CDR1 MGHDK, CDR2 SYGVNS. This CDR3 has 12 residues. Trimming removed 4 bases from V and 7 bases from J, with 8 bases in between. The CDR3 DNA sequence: TGTGCCAGCAGTGTCGGGACGAATGAGCAGTTCTTC. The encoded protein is CASSVGTNEQFF.

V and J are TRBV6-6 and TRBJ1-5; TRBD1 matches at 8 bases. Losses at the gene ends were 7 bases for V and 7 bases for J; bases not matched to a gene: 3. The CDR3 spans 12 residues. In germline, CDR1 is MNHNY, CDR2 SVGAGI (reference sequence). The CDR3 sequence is CASNQGAQPQHF. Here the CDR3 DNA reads TGTGCCAGCAACCAGGGGGCCCAGCCCCAGCATTTT.

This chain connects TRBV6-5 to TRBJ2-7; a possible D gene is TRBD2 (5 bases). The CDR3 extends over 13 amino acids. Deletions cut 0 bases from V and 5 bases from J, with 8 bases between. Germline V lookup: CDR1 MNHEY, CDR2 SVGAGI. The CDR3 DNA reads TGTGCCAGCAGTTACTCTCGGGGTAACGAGCAGTACTTC. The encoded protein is CASSYSRGNEQYF.

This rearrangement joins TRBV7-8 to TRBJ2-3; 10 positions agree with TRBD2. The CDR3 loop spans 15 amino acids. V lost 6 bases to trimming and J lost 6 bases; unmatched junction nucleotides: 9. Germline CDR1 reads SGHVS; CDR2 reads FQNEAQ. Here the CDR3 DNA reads TGTGCCAGCAGACAAAGCGGGGGGGCAGGGGATACGCAGTATTTT. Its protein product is CASRQSGGAGDTQYF.

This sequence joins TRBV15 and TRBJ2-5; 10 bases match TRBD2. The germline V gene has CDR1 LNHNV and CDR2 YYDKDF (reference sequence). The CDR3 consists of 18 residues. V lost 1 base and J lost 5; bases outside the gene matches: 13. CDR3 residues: CATSRGTELAGARETQYF. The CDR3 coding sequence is TGTGCCACCAGCAGAGGAACCGAGCTAGCGGGGGCACGGGAGACCCAGTACTTC.

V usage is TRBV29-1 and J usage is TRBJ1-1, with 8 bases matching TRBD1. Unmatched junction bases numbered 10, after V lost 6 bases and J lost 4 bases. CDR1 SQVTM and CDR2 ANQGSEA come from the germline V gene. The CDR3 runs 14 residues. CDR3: CSVKQGAIGTEAFF. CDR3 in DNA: TGCAGCGTGAAGCAGGGGGCTATTGGCACTGAAGCTTTCTTT.

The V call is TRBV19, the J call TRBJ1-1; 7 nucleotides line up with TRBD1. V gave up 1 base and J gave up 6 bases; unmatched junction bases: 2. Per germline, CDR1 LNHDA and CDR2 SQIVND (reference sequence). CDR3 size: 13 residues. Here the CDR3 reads CASSIGQGSEAFF. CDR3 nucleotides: TGTGCCAGTAGTATAGGACAGGGCTCTGAAGCTTTCTTT.

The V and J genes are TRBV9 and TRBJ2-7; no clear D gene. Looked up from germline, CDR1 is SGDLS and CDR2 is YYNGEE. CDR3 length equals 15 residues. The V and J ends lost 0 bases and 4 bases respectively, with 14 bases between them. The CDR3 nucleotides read TGTGCCAGCAGCGTAGATCTAGTCTCGGCTTACGAGCAGTACTTC. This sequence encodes CASSVDLVSAYEQYF.

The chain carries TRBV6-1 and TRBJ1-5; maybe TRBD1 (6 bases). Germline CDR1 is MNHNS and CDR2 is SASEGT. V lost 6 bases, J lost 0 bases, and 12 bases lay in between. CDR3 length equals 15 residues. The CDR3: CASSPRTDSNQPQHF. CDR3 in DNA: TGTGCCAGCAGCCCCAGGACAGATAGCAATCAGCCCCAGCATTTT.

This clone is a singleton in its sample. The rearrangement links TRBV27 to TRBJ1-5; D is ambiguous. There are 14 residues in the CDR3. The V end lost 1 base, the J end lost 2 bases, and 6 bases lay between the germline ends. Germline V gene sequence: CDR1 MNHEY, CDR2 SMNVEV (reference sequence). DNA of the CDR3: TGTGCCAGCAGTTTATTGGGTGGCAATCAGCCCCAGCATTTT. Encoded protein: CASSLLGGNQPQHF.

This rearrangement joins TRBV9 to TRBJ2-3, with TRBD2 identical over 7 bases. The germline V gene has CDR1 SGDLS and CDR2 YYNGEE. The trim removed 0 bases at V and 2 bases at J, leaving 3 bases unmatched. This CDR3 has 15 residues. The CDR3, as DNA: TGTGCCAGCAGCGTAGAAGGGGACTACACAGATACGCAGTATTTT. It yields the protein CASSVEGDYTDTQYF.

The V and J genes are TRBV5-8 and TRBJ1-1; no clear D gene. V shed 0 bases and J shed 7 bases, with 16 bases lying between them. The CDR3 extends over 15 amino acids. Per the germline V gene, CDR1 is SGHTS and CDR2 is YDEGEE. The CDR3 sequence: CASSLVAGLPVEAFF. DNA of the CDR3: TGTGCCAGCAGCTTGGTGGCAGGACTCCCCGTTGAAGCTTTCTTT.

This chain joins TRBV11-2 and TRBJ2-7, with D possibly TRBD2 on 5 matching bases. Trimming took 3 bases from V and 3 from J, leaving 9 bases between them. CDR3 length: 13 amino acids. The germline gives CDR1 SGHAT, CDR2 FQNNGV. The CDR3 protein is CASSFSSGYEQYF. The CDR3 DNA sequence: TGTGCCAGCAGCTTCTCCAGCGGCTACGAGCAGTACTTC. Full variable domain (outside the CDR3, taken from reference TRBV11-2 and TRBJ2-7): EAGVAQSPRYKIIEKRQSVAFWCNPISGHATLYWYQQILGQGPKLLIQFQNNGVVDDSQLPKDRFSAERLKGVDSTLKIQPAKLEDSAVYLCASSFSSGYEQYFGPGTRLTVT.

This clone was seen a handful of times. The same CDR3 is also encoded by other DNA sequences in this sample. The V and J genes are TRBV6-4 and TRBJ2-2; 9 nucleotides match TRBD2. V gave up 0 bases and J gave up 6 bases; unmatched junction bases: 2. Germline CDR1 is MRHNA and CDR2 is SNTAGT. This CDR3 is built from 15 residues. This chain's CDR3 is CASSDSAGGPGELFF. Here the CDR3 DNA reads TGTGCCAGCAGTGACTCCGCGGGGGGGCCCGGGGAGCTGTTTTTT.

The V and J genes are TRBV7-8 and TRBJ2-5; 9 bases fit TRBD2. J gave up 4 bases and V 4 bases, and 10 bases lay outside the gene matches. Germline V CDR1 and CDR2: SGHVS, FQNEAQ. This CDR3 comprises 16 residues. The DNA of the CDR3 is TGTGCCAGCAGCTCTCCTAAGCGGGGGGTCCCAGAGACCCAGTACTTC. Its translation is CASSSPKRGVPETQYF.

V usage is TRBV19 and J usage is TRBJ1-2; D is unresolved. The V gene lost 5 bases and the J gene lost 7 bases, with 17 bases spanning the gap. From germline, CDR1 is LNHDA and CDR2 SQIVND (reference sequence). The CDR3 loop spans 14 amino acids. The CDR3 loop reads CASSGGPVGFGYTF. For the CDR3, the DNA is TGTGCCAGTAGTGGCGGTCCAGTGGGATTTGGCTACACCTTC.

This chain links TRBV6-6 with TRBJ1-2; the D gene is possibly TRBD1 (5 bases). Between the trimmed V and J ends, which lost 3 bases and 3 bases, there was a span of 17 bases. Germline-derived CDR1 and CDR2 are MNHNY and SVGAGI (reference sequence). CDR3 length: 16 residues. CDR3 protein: CASSYILVDTDYGYTF. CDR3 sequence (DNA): TGTGCCAGCAGTTATATCTTGGTGGACACGGACTATGGCTACACCTTC.

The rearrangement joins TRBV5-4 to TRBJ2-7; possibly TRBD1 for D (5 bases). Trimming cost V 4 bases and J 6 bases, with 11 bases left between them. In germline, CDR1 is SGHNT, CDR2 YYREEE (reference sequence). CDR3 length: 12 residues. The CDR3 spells CASSQGGGEQYF. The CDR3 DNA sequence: TGTGCCAGCAGCCAGGGTGGCGGCGAGCAGTACTTC. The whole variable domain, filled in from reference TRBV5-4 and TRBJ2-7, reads ETGVTQSPTHLIKTRGQQVTLRCSSQSGHNTVSWYQQALGQGPQFIFQYYREEENGRGNFPPRFSGLQFPNYSSELNVNALELDDSALYLCASSQGGGEQYFGPGTRLTVT.

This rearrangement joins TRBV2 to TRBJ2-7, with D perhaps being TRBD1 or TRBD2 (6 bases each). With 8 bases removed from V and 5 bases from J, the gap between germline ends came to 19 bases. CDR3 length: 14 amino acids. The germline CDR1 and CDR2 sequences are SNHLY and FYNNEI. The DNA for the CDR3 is TGTGCCAGCCGAATTGGAGGGGGGCTGCACGAGCAGTACTTC. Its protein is CASRIGGGLHEQYF.

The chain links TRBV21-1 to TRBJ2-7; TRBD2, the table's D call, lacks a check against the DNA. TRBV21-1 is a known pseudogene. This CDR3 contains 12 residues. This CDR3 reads CASSTRGYEQYF. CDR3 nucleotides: TGTGCCAGCAGCACCCGGGGGTACGAGCAGTACTTC.

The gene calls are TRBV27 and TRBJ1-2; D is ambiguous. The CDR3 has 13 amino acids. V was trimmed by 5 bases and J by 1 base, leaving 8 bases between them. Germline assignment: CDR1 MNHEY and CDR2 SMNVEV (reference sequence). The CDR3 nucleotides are TGTGCCAGCAGTCCATCAAGTAACTATGGCTACACCTTC. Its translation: CASSPSSNYGYTF.

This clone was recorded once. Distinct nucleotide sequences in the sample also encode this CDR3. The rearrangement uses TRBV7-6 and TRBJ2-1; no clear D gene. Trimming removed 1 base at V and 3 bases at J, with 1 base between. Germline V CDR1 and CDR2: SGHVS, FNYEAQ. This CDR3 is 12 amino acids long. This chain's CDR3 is CASSLVYNEQFF. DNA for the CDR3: TGTGCCAGCAGCTTAGTCTACAATGAGCAGTTCTTC.

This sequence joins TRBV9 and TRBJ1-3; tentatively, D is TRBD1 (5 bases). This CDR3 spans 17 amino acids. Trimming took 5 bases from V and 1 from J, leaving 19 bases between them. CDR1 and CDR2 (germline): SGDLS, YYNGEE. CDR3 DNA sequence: TGTGCCAGCAGTGCTCTCGGGGAGGAGGGGTCTGGAAACACCATATATTTT. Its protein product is CASSALGEEGSGNTIYF. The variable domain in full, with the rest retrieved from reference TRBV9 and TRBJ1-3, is DSGVTQTPKHLITATGQRVTLRCSPRSGDLSVYWYQQSLDQGLQFLIQYYNGEERAKGNILERFSAQQFPDLHSELNLSSLELGDSALYFCASSALGEEGSGNTIYFGEGSWLTVV.

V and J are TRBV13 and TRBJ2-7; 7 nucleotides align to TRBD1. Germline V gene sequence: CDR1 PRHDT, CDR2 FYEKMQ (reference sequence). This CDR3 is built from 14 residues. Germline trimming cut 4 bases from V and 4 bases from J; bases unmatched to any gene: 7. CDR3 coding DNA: TGTGCCAGCAGCTCTAGGGGGCCGGGTTACGAGCAGTACTTC. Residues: CASSSRGPGYEQYF. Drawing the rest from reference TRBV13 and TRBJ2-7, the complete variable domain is AAGVIQSPRHLIKEKRETATLKCYPIPRHDTVYWYQQGPGQDPQFLISFYEKMQSDKGSIPDRFSAQQFSDYHSELNMSSLELGDSALYFCASSSRGPGYEQYFGPGTRLTVT.

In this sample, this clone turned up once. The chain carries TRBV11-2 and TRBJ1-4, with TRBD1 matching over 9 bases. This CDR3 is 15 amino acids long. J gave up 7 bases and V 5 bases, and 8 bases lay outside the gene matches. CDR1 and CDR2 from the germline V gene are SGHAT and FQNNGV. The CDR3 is CASSPGDREVEKLFF. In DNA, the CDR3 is TGTGCCAGCAGCCCGGGGGACAGGGAGGTTGAAAAACTGTTTTTT.

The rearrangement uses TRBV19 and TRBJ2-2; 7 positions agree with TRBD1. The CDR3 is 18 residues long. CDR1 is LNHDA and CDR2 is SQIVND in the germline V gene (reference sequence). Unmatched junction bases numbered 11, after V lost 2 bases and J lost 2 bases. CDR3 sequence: CASSILTGRPANTGELFF. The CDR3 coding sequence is TGTGCCAGTAGTATACTGACAGGGCGCCCCGCTAACACCGGGGAGCTGTTTTTT. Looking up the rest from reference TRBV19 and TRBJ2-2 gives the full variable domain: DGGITQSPKYLFRKEGQNVTLSCEQNLNHDAMYWYRQDPGQGLRLIYYSQIVNDFQKGDIAEGYSVSREKKESFPLTVTSAQKNPTAFYLCASSILTGRPANTGELFFGEGSRLTVL.